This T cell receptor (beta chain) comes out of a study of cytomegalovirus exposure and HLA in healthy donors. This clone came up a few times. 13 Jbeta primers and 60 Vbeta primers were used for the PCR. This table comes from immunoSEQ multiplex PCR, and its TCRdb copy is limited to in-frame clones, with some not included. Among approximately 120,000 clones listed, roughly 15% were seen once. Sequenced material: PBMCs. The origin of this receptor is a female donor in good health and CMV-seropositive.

CDR3 DNA: TGTGCCAGCAGCTTAGGGTCCGGACACACCTACAATGAGCAGTTCTTC. Amino acids: CASSLGSGHTYNEQFF. The V gene is TRBV7-2, the J gene TRBJ2-1; tentative D call: TRBD1 (5 bases). V lost 1 base to trimming and J lost 2 bases, with 12 bases between them. The CDR3 extends over 16 amino acids. Germline V gene data show CDR1 as SGHTA and CDR2 as FQGNSA.